The 2 T cell receptor beta chains listed next were all sequenced from one sample in a study of blood T cell repertoires in COVID-19. The assay was immunoSEQ multiplex PCR, and TCRdb's table has in-frame clones only and misses some. The table includes approximately 260,000 clones, just under 90% detected once. The sample was PBMCs or T cells enriched from blood (not recorded which). The receptors were sampled from a woman aged 55-75 years who had recovered from COVID-19.

The sample holds many counts of this clone. V and J are TRBV4-2 and TRBJ1-1; D is ambiguous. CDR3 size: 15 residues. Between the trimmed V and J ends, which lost 0 bases and 1 base, there was a span of 9 bases. Germline V gene sequence: CDR1 LGHNA, CDR2 YNFKEQ. The CDR3 here is CASSQDETQNTEAFF. In DNA form, the CDR3 reads TGTGCCAGCAGCCAAGATGAAACACAGAACACTGAAGCTTTCTTT.

A few counts support this clone. The rearrangement uses TRBV5-1 and TRBJ1-6; 10 positions match TRBD1. Trimming removed 6 bases from V and 7 bases from J; junction bases left unmatched: 4. CDR1 and CDR2 from the germline V gene are SGHRS and YFSETQ. The CDR3 spans 14 residues. The CDR3 spells CASTQTGGNSPLHF. In DNA, the CDR3 is TGCGCCAGCACTCAGACAGGGGGCAATTCACCCCTCCACTTT.